Listed below are T cell receptor beta chains from one sample, sequenced in a study of OX40 agonist ivuxolimab in advanced cancers. Generated by immunoSEQ multiplex PCR, the TCRdb table keeps only in-frame clones and is missing some. The profile shows around 79,000 clones, 88% of them singletons. The sequences come from CD4+ or CD8+ T cells sorted from blood, collected in a trial of the OX40 agonist ivuxolimab. These receptors were obtained from an adult with an advanced solid tumor such as melanoma, head and neck, liver or kidney cancer. Both conserved end residues are part of each CDR3. Fields, in order: clone size, V gene, D gene, J gene, CDR3 DNA, CDR3 protein. A D gene is named only where the DNA matches it firmly. Clone size is shown for a subset of rows, as once, few, many or a class of expanded clone.

clone_size: NA
v_call: TRBV30
d_call: NA
j_call: TRBJ1-1
cdr3_nt: TGTGCCTGGGTCCGGGACGGTGAAGCTTTCTTT
cdr3_aa: CAWVRDGEAFF

clone_size: NA
v_call: TRBV7-3
d_call: TRBD2
j_call: TRBJ2-3
cdr3_nt: TGTGCCAGCAGCCGGACTAGCGGCAGCACAGATACGCAGTATTTT
cdr3_aa: CASSRTSGSTDTQYF

clone_size: NA
v_call: TRBV10-2
d_call: NA
j_call: TRBJ1-4
cdr3_nt: TGCGCCAGCAGCCCATCCCAGGCCGGAGATGAAAAACTGTTTTTT
cdr3_aa: CASSPSQAGDEKLFF

clone_size: NA
v_call: TRBV5-1
d_call: TRBD1
j_call: TRBJ2-4
cdr3_nt: TGCGCCAGCAGCCCTGGGACAGGGGGTGGCATTCAGTACTTC
cdr3_aa: CASSPGTGGGIQYF

clone_size: NA
v_call: TRBV28
d_call: TRBD2
j_call: TRBJ2-1
cdr3_nt: TGTGCCAGCGCGTTCCTAGCGGGGGGACACAATGAGCAGTTCTTC
cdr3_aa: CASAFLAGGHNEQFF

clone_size: NA
v_call: TRBV5-1
d_call: NA
j_call: TRBJ2-7
cdr3_nt: TGCGCCAGCAGCTCAGGGACGGCCCGCTACGAGCAGTACTTC
cdr3_aa: CASSSGTARYEQYF

clone_size: NA
v_call: TRBV6-1
d_call: TRBD1
j_call: TRBJ2-7
cdr3_nt: TGTGCCAGCAGGGAGCCGGGACAGGGCTACGAGCAGTACTTC
cdr3_aa: CASREPGQGYEQYF

clone_size: NA
v_call: TRBV5-4
d_call: NA
j_call: TRBJ2-1
cdr3_nt: TGTGCCAGCAGCTCCGCCCCCAGGGATGAGCAGTTCTTC
cdr3_aa: CASSSAPRDEQFF

clone_size: NA
v_call: TRBV10-3
d_call: NA
j_call: TRBJ2-5
cdr3_nt: TGTGCCATCAGTGATGGGCAGGGTGTCGAGACCCAGTACTTC
cdr3_aa: CAISDGQGVETQYF

clone_size: NA
v_call: TRBV29-1
d_call: TRBD2
j_call: TRBJ2-1
cdr3_nt: TGCAGCGTCGCCCGACGACTAGCGGGGGGCCATGAGCAGTTCTTC
cdr3_aa: CSVARRLAGGHEQFF

clone_size: NA
v_call: TRBV30
d_call: NA
j_call: TRBJ1-2
cdr3_nt: TGTGCCTGGAGTGCCGGGCTTGGGGGCTATGGCTACACCTTC
cdr3_aa: CAWSAGLGGYGYTF

clone_size: once
v_call: TRBV5-6
d_call: TRBD1
j_call: TRBJ1-6
cdr3_nt: TGTGCCAGCAGCTCCCTGGACAGGGCCGATTCACCCCTCCACTTT
cdr3_aa: CASSSLDRADSPLHF

clone_size: NA
v_call: TRBV30
d_call: NA
j_call: TRBJ1-5
cdr3_nt: TGTGCCTGGAGTGTACAGTCCTATCAGCCCCAGCATTTT
cdr3_aa: CAWSVQSYQPQHF

clone_size: NA
v_call: TRBV6-5
d_call: NA
j_call: TRBJ2-5
cdr3_nt: TGTGCCAGCAGTTACCAGGAAGGGCCGGGAGAGACCCAGTACTTC
cdr3_aa: CASSYQEGPGETQYF

clone_size: NA
v_call: TRBV28
d_call: NA
j_call: TRBJ2-7
cdr3_nt: TGTGCCAGCAGACCCGACGTTGTCCACGAGCAGTACTTC
cdr3_aa: CASRPDVVHEQYF

clone_size: NA
v_call: TRBV30
d_call: TRBD2
j_call: TRBJ2-1
cdr3_nt: TGTGCCTGGAGACTAGCGGGAGTCAATGAGCAGTTCTTC
cdr3_aa: CAWRLAGVNEQFF

clone_size: NA
v_call: TRBV2
d_call: TRBD1
j_call: TRBJ1-5
cdr3_nt: TGTGCCAGCAAAATGGGGACAGGCGCGGCCCAGCCCCAGCATTTT
cdr3_aa: CASKMGTGAAQPQHF

clone_size: NA
v_call: TRBV6-1
d_call: TRBD1
j_call: TRBJ1-4
cdr3_nt: TGTGCCAGCAGTGGGGGGGGGACAGGGGAGAAAAACTTGTTTTTT
cdr3_aa: CASSGGGTGEKNLFF

clone_size: NA
v_call: TRBV7-2
d_call: NA
j_call: TRBJ1-2
cdr3_nt: TGTGCCAGCAGCTTAGGGGGGAGTCAGATCTATGGCTACACCTTC
cdr3_aa: CASSLGGSQIYGYTF

clone_size: NA
v_call: TRBV10-3
d_call: NA
j_call: TRBJ1-5
cdr3_nt: TGTGCCACGTCCCCGGGGGGAAATCAGCCCCAGCATTTT
cdr3_aa: CATSPGGNQPQHF

clone_size: once
v_call: TRBV2
d_call: TRBD1
j_call: TRBJ1-3
cdr3_nt: TGTGCCAGCCAGGGGGAGGCTGGAAACACCATATATTTT
cdr3_aa: CASQGEAGNTIYF

clone_size: few
v_call: TRBV10-2
d_call: TRBD2
j_call: TRBJ2-7
cdr3_nt: TGCGCCAGCAGTTCTAGCGGGGGCTACGAGCAGTACTTC
cdr3_aa: CASSSSGGYEQYF

clone_size: NA
v_call: TRBV12-5
d_call: NA
j_call: TRBJ2-3
cdr3_nt: TGTGCTAGTGGTTCCACCAGCGGGTGGGGCACAGATACGCAGTATTTT
cdr3_aa: CASGSTSGWGTDTQYF

clone_size: NA
v_call: TRBV19
d_call: TRBD1
j_call: TRBJ1-1
cdr3_nt: TGTGCCAGTAGTACGACAGGGGGGGTGAACACTGAAGCTTTCTTT
cdr3_aa: CASSTTGGVNTEAFF

clone_size: NA
v_call: TRBV2
d_call: NA
j_call: TRBJ2-5
cdr3_nt: TGTGCCAGCAGTCCGCGAGGAGGTGGAGGGGAGACCCAGTACTTC
cdr3_aa: CASSPRGGGGETQYF

clone_size: NA
v_call: TRBV18
d_call: NA
j_call: TRBJ2-1
cdr3_nt: TGTGCCAGCTCACCACGGGGGAGCTCCTACAATGAGCAGTTCTTC
cdr3_aa: CASSPRGSSYNEQFF

clone_size: NA
v_call: TRBV7-3
d_call: NA
j_call: TRBJ2-2
cdr3_nt: TGTGCCAGCAGCCGGAACACCGGGGAGCTGTTTTTT
cdr3_aa: CASSRNTGELFF

clone_size: NA
v_call: TRBV5-1
d_call: TRBD1
j_call: TRBJ1-6
cdr3_nt: TGCGCCAGCAGCGGCCGAATGGGACAGGGGAATTCACCCCTCCACTTT
cdr3_aa: CASSGRMGQGNSPLHF

clone_size: NA
v_call: TRBV6-5
d_call: TRBD1
j_call: TRBJ1-4
cdr3_nt: TGTGCCAGCAGCCTCTCTGGGACAGGGAATGAAAAACTGTTTTTT
cdr3_aa: CASSLSGTGNEKLFF

clone_size: NA
v_call: TRBV27
d_call: TRBD1
j_call: TRBJ2-5
cdr3_nt: TGTGCCAGCAGTCTCCGGGACAGGGTGGAGACCCAGTACTTC
cdr3_aa: CASSLRDRVETQYF

clone_size: NA
v_call: TRBV2
d_call: TRBD1
j_call: TRBJ2-1
cdr3_nt: TGTGCCAGCAGGAGGGGGACAGTCCCCTACAATGAGCAGTTCTTC
cdr3_aa: CASRRGTVPYNEQFF

clone_size: NA
v_call: TRBV20-1
d_call: NA
j_call: TRBJ2-5
cdr3_nt: TGCAGTGCAGCGTCGGAGACCCAGTACTTC
cdr3_aa: CSAASETQYF

clone_size: once
v_call: TRBV30
d_call: TRBD2
j_call: TRBJ2-1
cdr3_nt: TGTGCCTGGACCCCGGGGGGGGAAGGTGAGCAGTTCTTC
cdr3_aa: CAWTPGGEGEQFF

clone_size: NA
v_call: TRBV4-2
d_call: NA
j_call: TRBJ2-4
cdr3_nt: TGTGCCAGCAGCCAAGATTACAGCCTAGCCAAAAACATTCAGTACTTC
cdr3_aa: CASSQDYSLAKNIQYF

clone_size: once
v_call: TRBV11-2
d_call: NA
j_call: TRBJ1-4
cdr3_nt: TGTGCCAGCAGCTTCGGCGCAACTAATGAAAAACTGTTTTTT
cdr3_aa: CASSFGATNEKLFF

clone_size: NA
v_call: TRBV29-1
d_call: NA
j_call: TRBJ1-1
cdr3_nt: TGCAGCGCCCGGACCAGGAACACTGAAGCTTTCTTT
cdr3_aa: CSARTRNTEAFF

clone_size: NA
v_call: TRBV5-4
d_call: NA
j_call: TRBJ2-1
cdr3_nt: TGTGCCAGCAGCTTGGCCAGCAGCTCCTACAATGAGCAGTTCTTC
cdr3_aa: CASSLASSSYNEQFF

clone_size: NA
v_call: TRBV6-5
d_call: NA
j_call: TRBJ1-1
cdr3_nt: TGTGCCAGCAGTTACAACCCTAACACTGAAGCTTTCTTT
cdr3_aa: CASSYNPNTEAFF

clone_size: NA
v_call: TRBV12-2
d_call: NA
j_call: TRBJ2-1
cdr3_nt: TGTGCAAGTCGCTATTCAAGGGGTGAGCAGTTCTTC
cdr3_aa: CASRYSRGEQFF

clone_size: NA
v_call: TRBV30
d_call: NA
j_call: TRBJ1-4
cdr3_nt: TGTGCCTGGAGTGTGGGTATAGCAAGTAATGAAAAACTGTTTTTT
cdr3_aa: CAWSVGIASNEKLFF

clone_size: NA
v_call: TRBV19
d_call: TRBD1
j_call: TRBJ2-3
cdr3_nt: TGTGCCAGTAGTATAGGAGGGACAGGGTCAGGAGATACGCAGTATTTT
cdr3_aa: CASSIGGTGSGDTQYF

clone_size: NA
v_call: TRBV19
d_call: TRBD1
j_call: TRBJ2-2
cdr3_nt: TGTGCCAGTAGTCTAAACTACGGGACAGGGGGGGAGCTGTTTTTT
cdr3_aa: CASSLNYGTGGELFF

clone_size: NA
v_call: TRBV4-2
d_call: TRBD1
j_call: TRBJ1-2
cdr3_nt: TGTGCCAGCAGCCAAGAGACAGGGCTCGGATCAGGCTACACCTTC
cdr3_aa: CASSQETGLGSGYTF

clone_size: NA
v_call: TRBV6-6
d_call: NA
j_call: TRBJ1-1
cdr3_nt: TGTGCCAGCAGTCCAGACTCGGAAGCTTTCTTT
cdr3_aa: CASSPDSEAFF

clone_size: NA
v_call: TRBV5-5
d_call: NA
j_call: TRBJ2-2
cdr3_nt: TGTGCCAGCAGCCCGAGGCAGGGGCTATACACCGGGGAGCTGTTTTTT
cdr3_aa: CASSPRQGLYTGELFF

clone_size: once
v_call: TRBV4-2
d_call: TRBD2
j_call: TRBJ2-1
cdr3_nt: TGTGCCAGCAGCCATGACCTCAGCGGACTAGTGAACTACAATGAGCAGTTCTTC
cdr3_aa: CASSHDLSGLVNYNEQFF

clone_size: NA
v_call: TRBV7-8
d_call: NA
j_call: TRBJ2-7
cdr3_nt: TGTGCCAGCAGCTCCCTTACCGGACGATTGGCCTACGAGCAGTACTTC
cdr3_aa: CASSSLTGRLAYEQYF

clone_size: NA
v_call: TRBV11-2
d_call: NA
j_call: TRBJ2-4
cdr3_nt: TGTGCCAGCAGCTCAGGTCTAGCCAAAAACATTCAGTACTTC
cdr3_aa: CASSSGLAKNIQYF

clone_size: NA
v_call: TRBV5-4
d_call: NA
j_call: TRBJ2-3
cdr3_nt: TGTGCCAGCAGTCTTCGGACAGAAAGCACAGATACGCAGTATTTT
cdr3_aa: CASSLRTESTDTQYF

clone_size: NA
v_call: TRBV5-1
d_call: NA
j_call: TRBJ2-7
cdr3_nt: TGCGCCAGCAGCTTGGGGGCCGGCTACGAGCAGTACTTC
cdr3_aa: CASSLGAGYEQYF

clone_size: NA
v_call: TRBV30
d_call: NA
j_call: TRBJ1-2
cdr3_nt: TGTGCCTGGAGTTCGGCAGGGTGGGAGAACTATGGCTACACCTTC
cdr3_aa: CAWSSAGWENYGYTF

clone_size: NA
v_call: TRBV5-1
d_call: NA
j_call: TRBJ1-1
cdr3_nt: TGCGCCAGCGGCTCCGACCCATCAGGGACTGAAGCTTTCTTT
cdr3_aa: CASGSDPSGTEAFF